A single sample is the source of the 12 T cell receptor beta chains below, sequenced in a study of blood T cells in healthy people across ages. Alongside a J-beta primer mix, a sample-barcoded 5' primer served in a second PCR lasting about 7 to 12 cycles. TCRdb used MiXCR to reprocess the 5' RACE reads, holding one entry per CDR3 protein. The sample records around 800,000 distinct CDR3 sequences, about 42% being singletons. Sequencing was done on a sample of blood. The origin of the receptors is a man in his 60s in good health.

In its sample, this clonotype was seen a few times. This chain connects TRBV5-5 to TRBJ1-5; D might be TRBD1 (5 bases). The length of the CDR3 is 16 residues. Per germline, CDR1 SGHKS and CDR2 YYEKEE (reference sequence). The V end was cut by 3 bases, the J end by 1 base, with 14 bases between. This CDR3 is CASSSVGAGSNQPQHF. Written as DNA, the CDR3 is TGTGCCAGCAGCTCCGTAGGGGCAGGGAGCAATCAGCCCCAGCATTTT.

The V and J genes are TRBV29-1 and TRBJ2-5; D not resolved. V was shortened by 3 bases and J by 4 bases, with 9 bases between the two germline ends. The CDR3 sequence is 12 residues long. Germline V lookup: CDR1 SQVTM, CDR2 ANQGSEA. The CDR3 region has the DNA TGCAGCGTTGACGGCCTCACAGAGACCCAGTACTTC. Its protein product is CSVDGLTETQYF.

Only a few counts were recorded for this clonotype. The V and J genes are TRBV6-6 and TRBJ2-3, with D possibly called TRBD1 or TRBD2 (5 bases each). Trimming removed 6 bases from V and 1 base from J, with 8 bases in between. The CDR3 sequence is 13 residues long. Germline V gene sequence: CDR1 MNHNY, CDR2 SVGAGI (reference sequence). The CDR3 coding sequence is TGTGCCAGCAGCAGGGACGGCACAGATACGCAGTATTTT. Residues: CASSRDGTDTQYF.

The V call is TRBV7-9, the J call TRBJ2-7; D is uncertain. The CDR3 is 12 amino acids. Germline CDR1 and CDR2: SEHNR and FQNEAQ (reference sequence). Trimming removed 6 bases at V and 3 bases at J, with 9 bases between. CDR3 in amino acids: CASRGSDYEQYF. The CDR3 bases are TGTGCCAGCAGGGGTTCTGACTACGAGCAGTACTTC.

For this clonotype: The junction differs from germline at one of its ends, possibly a read error. V gene TRBV4-2 combines with J gene TRBJ2-5, with 7 bases lining up with TRBD1. Germline loops: CDR1 LGHNA, CDR2 YNFKEQ. The CDR3 length is 13 residues. The DNA of the CDR3 is TGCGCCAGCAGCCAAGACAGGGTCGAGACCCAGTACTTC. It is translated as CASSQDRVETQYF.

This clonotype showed up many times. CDR3 protein: CSAHRGNQPQHF. The CDR3 bases are TGCAGTGCTCACAGAGGCAATCAGCCCCAGCATTTT. The chain recombines TRBV20-1 with TRBJ1-5; D is unclear. The germline V gene has CDR1 DFQATT and CDR2 SNEGSKA (reference sequence). This CDR3 region has 12 residues. V was clipped by 5 bases and J by 2 bases, with 7 bases between them.

This rearrangement joins TRBV20-1 to TRBJ1-5; D is unclear. Trimming took 6 bases from V and 3 from J, leaving 12 bases between them. This CDR3 is built from 13 residues. In germline, CDR1 is DFQATT, CDR2 SNEGSKA (reference sequence). The CDR3 bases are TGCAGTGCCCTTTGGGCGAACAATCAGCCCCAGCATTTT. This translates into CSALWANNQPQHF.

This clonotype has just a few counts. This sequence joins TRBV29-1 and TRBJ2-7, with D possibly matching TRBD1 (6 bases). The ends were cut back, 6 bases at V and 3 bases at J, with 15 bases in the middle. There are 13 residues in the CDR3. The germline gives CDR1 SQVTM, CDR2 ANQGSEA. CDR3 sequence reads: CSVRGPDLYEQYF. The CDR3, as DNA: TGCAGCGTCAGGGGTCCTGACCTCTACGAGCAGTACTTC.

Concerning this clonotype itself: One junction end disagrees with the germline gene, perhaps due to a read error. V gene TRBV28 combines with J gene TRBJ1-2; no definite D call. CDR1 MDHEN and CDR2 SYDVKM come from the germline V gene. The CDR3 has 14 residues. The CDR3 reads CTSSLGSGRYGYTF. The DNA for the CDR3 is TGTACCAGCAGTTTAGGATCTGGGAGATATGGCTACACCTTC.

The rearrangement links TRBV5-6 to TRBJ2-3, with D hard to call. The CDR3 contains 15 residues. Germline loops: CDR1 SGHDT, CDR2 YYEEEE. Trimming took off 1 base at V and 1 base at J, with 10 bases between the two ends. The CDR3 here is CASSLLGRRTDTQYF. The CDR3 bases are TGTGCCAGCAGCTTGTTGGGCAGACGCACAGATACGCAGTATTTT.

This clonotype was seen a handful of times. V is TRBV29-1 and J is TRBJ2-3; D unclear. In germline, CDR1 is SQVTM, CDR2 ANQGSEA. The V end was cut by 8 bases, the J end by 5 bases, with 11 bases between. This CDR3 contains 11 residues. CDR3 sequence reads: CSPTWEDTQYF. CDR3 bases: TGCAGCCCAACCTGGGAAGATACGCAGTATTTT.

The chain employs TRBV30 and TRBJ2-5; TRBD1 matches at 10 bases. CDR3 length equals 15 residues. V lost 4 bases, J lost 11 bases, and 16 bases stayed unmatched. CDR1 and CDR2 (germline): GTSNPN, SVGIG (reference sequence). The CDR3 region is CAWTSGTGVGNEQYF. The CDR3 region has the DNA TGTGCCTGGACCTCTGGGACAGGGGTCGGGAATGAGCAGTACTTC.